The 24 T cell receptor beta chains in this list originate from one sample, sequenced in a study of CD8 T cells in Susac syndrome. RNA amounts of about 0.5 to 1 ug underwent reverse transcription with random hexamers. TCRdb recomputed calls from the immunoSEQ multiplex PCR reads with MiXCR, one row per CDR3 protein. The sample yields 95,000 to 150,000 distinct CDR3 sequences, 96% seen once. Material: CD4+ T cells from PBMCs. These receptors were collected from a human donor with Susac syndrome.

The chain is built from TRBV12-3 or TRBV12-4 and TRBJ2-2; the D gene is possibly TRBD1 (6 bases). The V and J ends lost 6 bases and 4 bases respectively, with 12 bases between them. The CDR3 runs 14 residues. Here the CDR3 reads CASSPRGGTGELFF. For the CDR3, the DNA is TGTGCCAGCAGCCCCAGGGGTGGCACCGGGGAGCTGTTTTTT.

The gene calls are TRBV29-1 and TRBJ1-1, with unresolved D. The germline V and J ends were trimmed by 7 bases and 1 base, with 13 bases remaining between them. Germline V CDR1 and CDR2: SQVTM, ANQGSEA. This CDR3 contains 13 residues. This CDR3 reads CSATSRANTEAFF. For the CDR3, the DNA is TGCAGCGCTACATCACGAGCGAACACTGAAGCTTTCTTT.

This CDR3 is CASSSTRYEQYF. The DNA of the CDR3 is TGTGCCAGCAGCTCCACCCGCTACGAGCAGTACTTC. V is TRBV7-2 and J is TRBJ2-7, with no clear D. Germline values: CDR1 SGHTA, CDR2 FQGNSA. Trimming shortened V by 4 bases and J by 3 bases, and 7 bases separated the two germline ends. The CDR3 is made up of 12 amino acids.

This chain connects TRBV9 to TRBJ1-1; the D is unclear. This CDR3 has 14 residues. Trimming left V 0 bases short and J 4 bases short, with 10 bases between. Per the germline V gene, CDR1 is SGDLS and CDR2 is YYNGEE. DNA for the CDR3: TGTGCCAGCAGCGTAGGGCAGGTGGGCACTGAAGCTTTCTTT. Translating it yields CASSVGQVGTEAFF.

The rearrangement links TRBV15 to TRBJ1-5; 7 positions match TRBD1. The trim removed 2 bases at V and 2 bases at J, leaving 9 bases unmatched. The CDR3 length is 17 residues. Germline V CDR1 and CDR2: LNHNV, YYDKDF (reference sequence). The CDR3 DNA reads as TGTGCCACCAGCAGATCAGGGGGGGGTATGGGCAATCAGCCCCAGCATTTT. Protein product: CATSRSGGGMGNQPQHF.

The chain uses TRBV29-1 and TRBJ1-4; D remains unclear. The CDR3 is 14 amino acids. Trimming cost V 7 bases and J 0 bases, with 12 bases left between them. Germline V gene data show CDR1 as SQVTM and CDR2 as ANQGSEA. The CDR3 DNA is TGCAGCGCGTCTCGGGAGTCAACTAATGAAAAACTGTTTTTT. Protein: CSASRESTNEKLFF.

The J gene is TRBJ2-1, the V gene TRBV3-1, with D unresolved. The CDR3 is made up of 15 amino acids. Between the trimmed V and J ends, which lost 1 base and 7 bases, there was a span of 14 bases. Germline V CDR1 and CDR2: LGHDT, YNNKEL (reference sequence). CDR3 DNA: TGTGCCAGCAGCCAAGGGCTGCGGCCAGAGAATGAGCAGTTCTTC. It yields the protein CASSQGLRPENEQFF.

The rearrangement joins TRBV20-1 to TRBJ2-2, with D possibly matching TRBD1 (5 bases). CDR1 DFQATT and CDR2 SNEGSKA come from the germline V gene (reference sequence). With 6 bases removed from V and 1 base from J, the gap between germline ends came to 9 bases. The CDR3 is 13 amino acids. The CDR3 bases are TGCAGTGCGCAGGGCTTGAACACCGGGGAGCTGTTTTTT. Translated, it gives CSAQGLNTGELFF.

The V gene is TRBV20-1, the J gene TRBJ1-5, with TRBD1 matching over 8 bases. The V gene's germline CDR1 is DFQATT and CDR2 SNEGSKA (reference sequence). V was clipped by 4 bases and J by 5 bases; unmatched bases: 4. The CDR3 is 13 amino acids. The CDR3 DNA reads TGCAGTGCTACCAGGACAGGGTATCAGCCCCAGCATTTT. The encoded protein is CSATRTGYQPQHF.

The chain combines TRBV24-1 with TRBJ2-2; TRBD2 matches at 9 bases. The CDR3 covers 16 residues. CDR1 and CDR2 from the germline V gene are KGHDR and SFDVKD. Losses at the gene ends were 3 bases for V and 2 bases for J; bases not matched to a gene: 3. The CDR3 here is CATSDRAGGNTGELFF. In nucleotides, the CDR3 is TGTGCCACCAGTGATCGAGCGGGAGGAAACACCGGGGAGCTGTTTTTT.

This rearrangement joins TRBV29-1 to TRBJ2-7; unclear D gene. Germline loops: CDR1 SQVTM, CDR2 ANQGSEA. This CDR3 contains 11 residues. The V end lost 7 bases, the J end lost 3 bases, and 10 bases lay between the germline ends. The CDR3 nucleotides are TGCAGCGCAAGGGTCGACTACGAGCAGTACTTC. This gives the protein CSARVDYEQYF.

This clonotype came up once. V is TRBV5-6 and J is TRBJ2-1, with 9 bases identical to TRBD1. Germline CDR1 reads SGHDT; CDR2 reads YYEEEE. The CDR3 has 15 residues. After removal of 3 bases from V and 4 bases from J, the junction contained 5 bases not matched to a gene. CDR3 in DNA: TGTGCCAGCAGCTCAACGGGACAGGGTTACAATGAGCAGTTCTTC. It codes for CASSSTGQGYNEQFF.

The V gene is TRBV12-3 or TRBV12-4, the J gene TRBJ2-7; D is ambiguous. This CDR3 region has 13 residues. Trimming left V 3 bases short and J 1 base short, with 7 bases between. The CDR3 protein is CASSLDPSYEQYF. CDR3 coding DNA: TGTGCCAGCAGTTTGGACCCATCCTACGAGCAGTACTTC.

This clonotype was seen more than once but under ten times. V and J are TRBV18 and TRBJ2-1; 11 positions agree with TRBD2. CDR3 length: 16 residues. V lost 2 bases to trimming and J lost 1 base; unmatched junction nucleotides: 1. Germline CDR1 and CDR2: KGHSH and LQKENI. CDR3 nucleotide sequence: TGTGCCAGCTCACCAGGACTAGCGGGTTCCTACAATGAGCAGTTCTTC. Its protein is CASSPGLAGSYNEQFF.

This clonotype has a single count. This CDR3 is CASSFGTSPQETQYF. CDR3 nucleotides: TGTGCCAGCAGTTTTGGGACCTCTCCTCAAGAGACCCAGTACTTC. The chain employs TRBV12-3 or TRBV12-4 and TRBJ2-5, with D perhaps given as TRBD1 or TRBD2 (5 bases each). V lost 3 bases and J lost 2, with 13 bases in between. This CDR3 has 15 residues.

CDR3 DNA: TGTGCCAGTAGTATGCGGGGGACCTATGGCTACACCTTC. Amino acids: CASSMRGTYGYTF. The chain carries TRBV19 and TRBJ1-2; D is perhaps TRBD1 (5 bases). This CDR3 is built from 13 residues. Germline CDR1 and CDR2: LNHDA and SQIVND (reference sequence). V gave up 3 bases and J gave up 4 bases, with 9 bases separating them.

The rearrangement uses TRBV29-1 and TRBJ2-6; D unclear. From germline, CDR1 is SQVTM and CDR2 ANQGSEA. CDR3 size: 14 residues. The germline V and J ends were trimmed by 4 bases and 0 bases, with 7 bases remaining between them. Here the CDR3 reads CSVAFFSGANVLTF. In DNA form, the CDR3 reads TGCAGCGTTGCTTTTTTCTCTGGGGCCAACGTCCTGACTTTC.

The V and J genes are TRBV12-3 or TRBV12-4 and TRBJ2-1; 9 bases line up with TRBD1. After removal of 4 bases from V and 1 base from J, the junction contained 8 bases not matched to a gene. This CDR3 is built from 17 residues. DNA for the CDR3: TGTGCCAGCAGTTACGCCGGGACAGGGTCGTCCTACAATGAGCAGTTCTTC. It translates to CASSYAGTGSSYNEQFF.

The V and J genes are TRBV28 and TRBJ2-3, with a possible D match to TRBD2 (7 bases). The V gene lost 10 bases and the J gene lost 4 bases, with 12 bases spanning the gap. The length of the CDR3 is 12 residues. CDR1 and CDR2 (germline): MDHEN, SYDVKM. CDR3 DNA sequence: TGTGCCACCCGCGGGGGCGCAGATACGCAGTATTTT. Translation gives CATRGGADTQYF.

This chain connects TRBV29-1 to TRBJ2-7; weak D call: TRBD1 (6 bases). Germline-derived CDR1 and CDR2 are SQVTM and ANQGSEA. The CDR3 spans 16 residues. V was clipped by 3 bases and J by 3 bases, with 21 bases between them. The CDR3 here is CSVDKATGPTGYEQYF. In DNA form, the CDR3 reads TGCAGCGTTGACAAGGCGACAGGACCCACCGGCTACGAGCAGTACTTC.

The rearrangement joins TRBV10-3 to TRBJ2-1; 10 bases are a match to TRBD2. The junction had 5 bases not matched to a gene; V was cut back by 4 bases and J by 2 bases. Germline V gene sequence: CDR1 ENHRY, CDR2 SYGVKD. The CDR3 is 16 amino acids. The CDR3 DNA sequence: TGTGCCATCAGTGGTAGAGCGGGAGGGCCCTACAATGAGCAGTTCTTC. Residues: CAISGRAGGPYNEQFF.

The rearrangement links TRBV30 to TRBJ2-1, with 9 bases that match TRBD2. The V gene end was trimmed by 3 bases and the J gene end by 7 bases; junction bases not matched to a gene: 10. Germline CDR1 and CDR2: GTSNPN and SVGIG (reference sequence). The CDR3 has 15 residues. The CDR3 loop reads CAWSGRLAVGNEQFF. The CDR3 nucleotides are TGTGCCTGGAGCGGCCGACTAGCGGTGGGGAATGAGCAGTTCTTC.

The rearrangement uses TRBV20-1 and TRBJ1-2, with D maybe TRBD1 (6 bases). The CDR3 runs 14 residues. Germline CDR1 is DFQATT and CDR2 is SNEGSKA (reference sequence). V was cut by 0 bases and J by 4 bases, with 12 bases left in between. Here the CDR3 reads CSARENGRGYGYTF. The CDR3 DNA follows: TGCAGTGCTAGAGAGAATGGCAGGGGCTATGGCTACACCTTC.

The chain uses TRBV28 and TRBJ1-4; possible D gene TRBD1, 5 bases. This CDR3 comprises 14 residues. The germline gives CDR1 MDHEN, CDR2 SYDVKM. Trimming removed 6 bases at V and 8 bases at J, with 16 bases between. For the CDR3, the DNA is TGTGCCAGCAGACCGCGAACGGGGACCGAAAAACTGTTTTTT. It codes for CASRPRTGTEKLFF.